Sequencing of this T cell receptor beta chain was carried out in a study of shared clonotypes between healthy human individuals. From germline, CDR1 is MNHEY and CDR2 SMNVEV (reference sequence). V lost 0 bases, J lost 3 bases, and 15 bases lay in between. The CDR3 loop spans 17 amino acids. Some clones are missing from TCRdb's copy, which holds only in-frame ones; the method was immunoSEQ multiplex PCR. The sample includes more than 2 million clones, about 95% of them seen just once. Naive-designated CD8 cells lacked CD45RO, were positively enriched for CCR7, and omitted terminally differentiated effector memory CD45RA+ cells.

This sequence was found in a man aged 18 to 29 in good health. The rearrangement joins TRBV27 to TRBJ1-5; D is perhaps TRBD1 (6 bases). Sequencing was done on a sample of naive CD8+ T cells sorted from blood. This chain's CDR3 is CASSLSFGGAVNQPQHF. DNA of the CDR3: TGTGCCAGCAGTTTATCGTTCGGGGGGGCAGTCAATCAGCCCCAGCATTTT.